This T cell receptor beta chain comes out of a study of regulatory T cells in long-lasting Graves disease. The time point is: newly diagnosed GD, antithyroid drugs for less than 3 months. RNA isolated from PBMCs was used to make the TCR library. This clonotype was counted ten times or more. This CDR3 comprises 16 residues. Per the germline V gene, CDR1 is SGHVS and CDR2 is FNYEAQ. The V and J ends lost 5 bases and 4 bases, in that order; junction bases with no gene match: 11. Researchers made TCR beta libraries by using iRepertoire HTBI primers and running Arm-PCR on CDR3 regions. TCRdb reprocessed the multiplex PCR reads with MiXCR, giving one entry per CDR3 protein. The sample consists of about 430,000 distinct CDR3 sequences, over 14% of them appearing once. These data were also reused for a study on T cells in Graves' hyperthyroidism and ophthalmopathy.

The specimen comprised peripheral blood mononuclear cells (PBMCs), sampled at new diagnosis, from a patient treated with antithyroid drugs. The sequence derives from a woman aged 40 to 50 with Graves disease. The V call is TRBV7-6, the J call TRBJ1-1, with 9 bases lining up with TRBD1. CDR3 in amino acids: CASSPEQGAFGTEAFF. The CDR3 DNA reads TGTGCCAGCAGCCCAGAACAGGGGGCTTTTGGCACTGAAGCTTTCTTT.